One sample yielded the 10 T cell receptor beta chains listed below, sequenced in a study of tumor and adjacent non-tumor tissue in lung cancer. No cell sorting was done before RNA was extracted from the tissue. A modified ARM-PCR protocol with three rounds of nested PCR amplified TCRbeta. TCRdb fed the multiplex PCR reads into MiXCR, producing one record per CDR3 protein. There are some 99,000 distinct CDR3 sequences in the sample; roughly 80% occur only once, and around a third lies in the top ten. The specimen was lung tumor tissue. The source of these receptors is a woman in her sixties with non-small cell lung cancer.

As regards this clonotype: A much larger clone sits a single nucleotide away, making a read error possible. The gene calls are TRBV6-2 or TRBV6-3 and TRBJ1-2; no clear D. The CDR3 runs to 11 residues. Per the germline V gene, CDR1 is MNHEY and CDR2 is SVGEGT. Trimming stripped 6 bases from V and 8 bases from J, with 10 bases between. CDR3 amino acids: CASRASGGYTF. The CDR3 bases are TGTGCCAGCAGGGCCTCAGGCGGCTACACCTTC.

This clonotype was counted only a few times. The chain has TRBV7-8 and TRBJ1-5, with D possibly TRBD1 on 6 matching bases. V lost 0 bases, J lost 5 bases, and 11 bases lay in between. Germline CDR1 reads SGHVS; CDR2 reads FQNEAQ. This CDR3 has 15 residues. The CDR3 protein is CASSLALRGDQPQHF. The CDR3 DNA reads as TGTGCCAGCAGCTTAGCGCTAAGGGGGGATCAGCCCCAGCATTTT.

This clonotype has at least ten counts. The chain combines TRBV5-5 with TRBJ2-1, with 7 nucleotides matching TRBD1. Looked up from germline, CDR1 is SGHKS and CDR2 is YYEKEE (reference sequence). This CDR3 has 17 amino acids. Germline trimming cut 4 bases from V and 2 bases from J; bases unmatched to any gene: 12. The CDR3 DNA reads TGTGCCAGCAGCCTCTCCGCCGAGGGGGCTCCCTACAATGAGCAGTTCTTC. It encodes CASSLSAEGAPYNEQFF.

This sequence joins TRBV29-1 and TRBJ2-3; possible D gene TRBD2, 5 bases. The CDR3 covers 13 residues. Germline CDR1 is SQVTM and CDR2 is ANQGSEA. The ends were cut back, 7 bases at V and 3 bases at J, with 14 bases in the middle. This CDR3 is CSGRDGGTDTQYF. The CDR3 DNA reads TGCAGCGGCCGGGATGGTGGTACAGATACGCAGTATTTT.

This clonotype was counted between two and nine times. The rearrangement links TRBV5-4 to TRBJ2-7, with D tentatively TRBD1 (6 bases). The germline CDR1 and CDR2 sequences are SGHNT and YYREEE (reference sequence). V lost 6 bases and J 0 bases, leaving 13 bases between the germline ends. The CDR3 has 14 residues. This CDR3 is CASTLQGFSYEQYF. DNA of the CDR3: TGTGCCAGCACCCTACAGGGATTCTCCTACGAGCAGTACTTC. The full variable domain, completed using reference TRBV5-4 and TRBJ2-7, is ETGVTQSPTHLIKTRGQQVTLRCSSQSGHNTVSWYQQALGQGPQFIFQYYREEENGRGNFPPRFSGLQFPNYSSELNVNALELDDSALYLCASTLQGFSYEQYFGPGTRLTVT.

The rearrangement links TRBV11-2 to TRBJ1-6, with TRBD1 matching 8 bases. J was trimmed by 8 bases and V by 5 bases; bases with no gene match: 8. The CDR3 is made up of 15 amino acids. CDR1 is SGHAT and CDR2 is FQNNGV in the germline V gene. This CDR3 reads CASSPRQGTDSPLHF. The CDR3 coding sequence is TGTGCCAGCAGCCCACGACAGGGGACCGATTCACCCCTCCACTTT.

The table lists this clonotype with a few counts. The genes are TRBV6-5 and TRBJ2-5; possibly TRBD1 for D (6 bases). Germline V gene sequence: CDR1 MNHEY, CDR2 SVGAGI. Between the trimmed V and J ends, which lost 2 bases and 0 bases, there was a span of 25 bases. The CDR3 spans 20 residues. CDR3 bases: TGTGCCAGCAGTTACCCTACGTTCGACAGGATAAGGGGGTACCAAGAGACCCAGTACTTC. This translates into CASSYPTFDRIRGYQETQYF.

As to this clonotype: This may be a read error, as it is one base from a much larger clone. The CDR3 does not close with the conserved phenylalanine or tryptophan, likely indicating a read error. V is TRBV6-2 or TRBV6-3 and J is TRBJ2-3; D ambiguous. Germline lookup yields CDR1 MNHEY and CDR2 SVGEGT. The ends were cut back, 5 bases at V and 6 bases at J, with 15 bases in the middle. The CDR3 runs 14 residues. The chain's CDR3 is CASSLDVDRDTQYY. The CDR3 coding sequence is TGTGCCAGCAGTCTCGACGTGGATAGGGATACGCAGTATTAT.

Remarks on this clonotype: Compared with germline, one end of the junction differs, possibly owing to a read error. The DNA of the CDR3 is TGCGTCAGCGGAACAGGGGATGGGGACATTCAGTACTTC. Its translation: CVSGTGDGDIQYF. The chain couples TRBV12-3 or TRBV12-4 to TRBJ2-4, with 7 bases that match TRBD1. The CDR3 sequence is 13 residues long.

Concerning this clonotype itself: Since the CDR3 does not end with the conserved phenylalanine or tryptophan, this likely comes from a read error. No DNA is shown, since the ends of the CDR3 on it are uncertain; the CDR3 is the one TCRdb lists. The chain combines TRBV20-1 with TRBJ1-1; the table's D gene call, TRBD1, was not cross checked with the DNA. 13 amino acids form the CDR3, both terminal residues included. Germline V lookup: CDR1 DFQATT, CDR2 SNEGSKA (reference sequence). The CDR3 sequence is CNAYSDRKLGTFL.